One and the same sample provided the 18 T cell receptor beta chains below, sequenced in a study of breast tumors, draining lymph nodes, adjacent tissues. Samples came from axillary lymph nodes draining the breast cancer. TCRdb reprocessed the multiplex PCR reads via MiXCR and lists one record per CDR3 protein. The sample includes 180,000 or so distinct CDR3 sequences, roughly 31% of them seen just once. Sequenced sample: axillary lymph node tissue. The receptors here all came from a female donor with breast cancer. Some clones in this sample may be carry-over from other donors' samples.

This clonotype was counted a few times. The rearrangement links TRBV6-5 to TRBJ1-6; D is possibly TRBD1 (6 bases). V dropped 5 bases and J dropped 0 bases, with 20 bases sitting between them. CDR3 length: 19 amino acids. CDR1 and CDR2 from the germline V gene are MNHEY and SVGAGI. The CDR3 DNA reads as TGTGCCAGCAGTCACAACAGGGAGCCCCACCGCTCCTATAATTCACCCCTCCACTTT. Amino acids: CASSHNREPHRSYNSPLHF.

This clonotype appeared many times. The V and J genes are TRBV28 and TRBJ2-7; 9 bases align to TRBD2. The CDR3 spans 11 residues. V lost 4 bases, J lost 13 bases, and 5 bases stayed unmatched. The germline CDR1 and CDR2 sequences are MDHEN and SYDVKM. The CDR3, as DNA: TGTGCCAGCAGTTCAACTAGCGGGCCCTACTTC. It is translated as CASSSTSGPYF. The complete variable domain, with remaining parts taken from reference TRBV28 and TRBJ2-7, reads DVKVTQSSRYLVKRTGEKVFLECVQDMDHENMFWYRQDPGLGLRLIYFSYDVKMKEKGDIPEGYSVSREKKERFSLILESASTNQTSMYLCASSSTSGPYFGPGTRLTVT.

The sample holds a few counts of this clonotype. A much bigger clone sits one base away, suggesting this may be a read error. The gene calls are TRBV20-1 and TRBJ2-7, with 9 positions matching TRBD2. V lost 6 bases, J lost 6 bases, and 12 bases stayed unmatched. The CDR3 contains 14 residues. Germline CDR1 and CDR2: DFQATT and SNEGSKA (reference sequence). Here the CDR3 reads CSAVPSGLASEQYF. The CDR3 nucleotides are TGCAGTGCCGTGCCATCGGGACTAGCTTCCGAGCAGTACTTC.

This clonotype was detected many times. The chain joins TRBV2 to TRBJ2-2; the D gene could be TRBD1 or TRBD2 (6 bases each). This CDR3 contains 17 residues. Germline assignment: CDR1 SNHLY and CDR2 FYNNEI. V was clipped by 6 bases and J by 2 bases, with 19 bases between them. DNA for the CDR3: TGTGCCAGCAGGGCGGGACAATTGACACTCAACACCGGGGAGCTGTTTTTT. Translated: CASRAGQLTLNTGELFF. Looking up the rest from reference TRBV2 and TRBJ2-2 gives the full variable domain: EPEVTQTPSHQVTQMGQEVILRCVPISNHLYFYWYRQILGQKVEFLVSFYNNEISEKSEIFDDQFSVERPDGSNFTLKIRSTKLEDSAMYFCASRAGQLTLNTGELFFGEGSRLTVL.

This clonotype was detected many times. The chain is built from TRBV19 and TRBJ2-1; 10 bases agree with TRBD2. The CDR3 sequence is 14 residues long. V was clipped by 7 bases and J by 0 bases; unmatched bases: 0. Germline V lookup: CDR1 LNHDA, CDR2 SQIVND (reference sequence). CDR3: CASTSGSSYNEQFF. CDR3 bases: TGTGCCAGTACTAGCGGGAGCTCCTACAATGAGCAGTTCTTC.

About this clonotype itself: A much larger clone differs from this one at a single base, so this may be a read error. The CDR3 here is CASSVAGFVAGTQYF. The CDR3, as DNA: TGTGCCAGCAGCGTAGCGGGGTTTGTCGCAGGTACGCAGTATTTT. The rearrangement uses TRBV9 and TRBJ2-3, with D possibly matching TRBD2 (5 bases). Germline V gives CDR1 SGDLS, CDR2 YYNGEE. V was cut by 0 bases and J by 8 bases, with 16 bases left in between. The CDR3 spans 15 residues.

This clonotype was observed once. Its ends do not fully match the called genes, so a read error is possible. The chain recombines TRBV6-5 with TRBJ1-1; no clear D. CDR3 length: 14 amino acids. Germline V gene sequence: CDR1 MNHEY, CDR2 SVGAGI. The DNA for the CDR3 is TGTGCCAGCCGTCGGATGCTCGGCTACACTGAAGCTCTCTTT. Amino acid sequence: CASRRMLGYTEALF.

The chain uses TRBV5-4 and TRBJ2-3, with 14 bases identical to TRBD2. The CDR3 has 14 residues. Per the germline V gene, CDR1 is SGHNT and CDR2 is YYREEE (reference sequence). The trim removed 6 bases at V and 15 bases at J, leaving 12 bases unmatched. Here the CDR3 reads CASKGGTSGGPSYF. CDR3 in DNA: TGTGCCAGCAAGGGGGGGACTAGCGGGGGCCCAAGTTATTTT.

About this clonotype: A much more abundant neighbour one base away suggests this may be a read error. The conserved final phenylalanine or tryptophan is absent from the CDR3, which likely points to a read error. The V gene is TRBV9, the J gene TRBJ1-2, with D possibly TRBD1 on 5 matching bases. This CDR3 region has 13 residues. Trimming shortened V by 7 bases and J by 3 bases, and 13 bases separated the two germline ends. Germline CDR1 SGDLS, CDR2 YYNGEE. For the CDR3, the DNA is TGTGCCAGCGCGGGGGTCCCCGACTATGGCTACACCTCC. Its protein product is CASAGVPDYGYTS.

The chain joins TRBV7-9 to TRBJ1-6; 7 bases line up with TRBD1. Unmatched junction bases numbered 11, after V lost 6 bases and J lost 0 bases. The CDR3 loop spans 18 amino acids. Germline-derived CDR1 and CDR2 are SEHNR and FQNEAQ (reference sequence). CDR3: CASSEARAGGSYNSPLHF. CDR3 bases: TGTGCCAGCAGTGAAGCGAGAGCAGGGGGCTCCTATAATTCACCCCTCCACTTT.

This clonotype was seen ten or more times. CDR3 in amino acids: CASSTGDEQYF. The DNA for the CDR3 is TGTGCCAGCAGCACGGGAGACGAGCAGTACTTC. V gene TRBV5-6 combines with J gene TRBJ2-7; possible D gene TRBD2, 6 bases. V was clipped by 4 bases and J by 5 bases, with 7 bases between them. Germline CDR1 and CDR2: SGHDT and YYEEEE. The CDR3 runs to 11 residues.

The sample holds a few counts of this clonotype. The rearrangement uses TRBV6-2 or TRBV6-3 and TRBJ2-7; 7 bases map to TRBD1. Germline V gene lookup returns CDR1 MNHEY and CDR2 SVGEGT. V shed 5 bases, J shed 5 bases, and the junction held 6 bases outside the gene matches. The CDR3 is 13 residues long. As DNA, the CDR3 is TGTGCCAGCAGTCACAGTGACAGGGACGAGCAGTACTTC. Translating it yields CASSHSDRDEQYF.

This clonotype was counted ten times or more. This chain connects TRBV3-1 to TRBJ1-2, with 7 bases matching TRBD1. Per the germline V gene, CDR1 is LGHDT and CDR2 is YNNKEL (reference sequence). The CDR3 runs to 15 residues. Trimming at V came to 4 bases and at J to 0 bases, leaving 5 bases not matched to a gene. CDR3 bases: TGTGCCAGCAGCCTAAGGGACAGCCCTAACTATGGCTACACCTTC. Protein product: CASSLRDSPNYGYTF.

The genes are TRBV20-1 and TRBJ2-3; the D is unclear. Germline V gene data show CDR1 as DFQATT and CDR2 as SNEGSKA (reference sequence). The CDR3 is 11 residues long. Trimming stripped 3 bases from V and 11 bases from J, with 12 bases between. DNA of the CDR3: TGCAGTGCTAGTAGGTCAGAGAAGCAGTATTTT. Translation gives CSASRSEKQYF.

This clonotype was seen at least ten times. The rearrangement joins TRBV19 to TRBJ1-6; 7 nucleotides align to TRBD1. CDR1 and CDR2 from the germline V gene are LNHDA and SQIVND (reference sequence). The ends lost 7 bases at V and 5 bases at J; junction bases unmatched: 8. The CDR3 length is 15 residues. The chain's CDR3 is CASTNRGADNSPLHF. Written as DNA, the CDR3 is TGTGCCAGTACTAACAGGGGCGCGGATAATTCACCCCTCCACTTT. The whole variable domain, filled in from reference TRBV19 and TRBJ1-6, reads DGGITQSPKYLFRKEGQNVTLSCEQNLNHDAMYWYRQDPGQGLRLIYYSQIVNDFQKGDIAEGYSVSREKKESFPLTVTSAQKNPTAFYLCASTNRGADNSPLHFGNGTRLTVT.

The chain joins TRBV7-6 to TRBJ2-1, with 13 bases identical to TRBD2. The germline V gene encodes CDR1 SGHVS and CDR2 FNYEAQ. The J segment lost 7 bases and the V segment lost 5 bases, leaving 8 bases of the junction unmatched. There are 16 residues in the CDR3. The CDR3 DNA is TGTGCCAGCAGCGCCTCACTAGCGGGGGGGAGAAATGAGCAGTTCTTC. Translating it yields CASSASLAGGRNEQFF.

This clonotype came up many times. The J gene is TRBJ1-5, the V gene TRBV2; D remains ambiguous. The CDR3 length is 13 residues. Trimming cost V 4 bases and J 8 bases, with 12 bases left between them. In germline, CDR1 is SNHLY, CDR2 FYNNEI. CDR3: CASSVGRGKPQHF. The CDR3, as DNA: TGTGCCAGCAGTGTTGGTCGAGGGAAGCCCCAGCATTTT.

In its sample, this clonotype was seen a few times. This clone may be a read error of a much larger clone one base away. This chain joins TRBV5-1 and TRBJ1-2; D is perhaps TRBD1 (5 bases). This CDR3 has 13 residues. The germline V gene has CDR1 SGHRS and CDR2 YFSETQ. The CDR3 nucleotides are TGCGCCAGCAGCTTGGGTGGTTTTCAGGGCTACGCCTTC. Translation: CASSLGGFQGYAF.